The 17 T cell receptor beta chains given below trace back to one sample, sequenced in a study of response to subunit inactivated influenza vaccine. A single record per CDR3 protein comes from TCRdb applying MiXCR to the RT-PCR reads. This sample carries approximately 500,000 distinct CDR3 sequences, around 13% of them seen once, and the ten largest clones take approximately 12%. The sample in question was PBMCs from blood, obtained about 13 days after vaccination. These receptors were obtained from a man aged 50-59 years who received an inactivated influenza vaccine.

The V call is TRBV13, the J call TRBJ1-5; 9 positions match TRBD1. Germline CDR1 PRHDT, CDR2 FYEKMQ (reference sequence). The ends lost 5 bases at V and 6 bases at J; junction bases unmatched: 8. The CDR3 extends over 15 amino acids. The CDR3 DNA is TGTGCCAGCAGCACCGGGACAGGGAGGACTCAGCCCCAGCATTTT. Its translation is CASSTGTGRTQPQHF.

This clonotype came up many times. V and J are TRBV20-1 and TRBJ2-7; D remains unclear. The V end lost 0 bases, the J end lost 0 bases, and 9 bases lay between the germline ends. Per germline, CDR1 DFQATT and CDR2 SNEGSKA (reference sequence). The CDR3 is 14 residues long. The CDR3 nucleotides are TGCAGTGCTAGAGATTCCAGACACTCCTACGAGCAGTACTTC. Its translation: CSARDSRHSYEQYF.

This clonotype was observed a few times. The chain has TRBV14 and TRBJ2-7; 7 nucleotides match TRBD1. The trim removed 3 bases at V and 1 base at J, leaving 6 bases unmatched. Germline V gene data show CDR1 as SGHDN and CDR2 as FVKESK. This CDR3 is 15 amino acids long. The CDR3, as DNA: TGTGCCAGCAGCCATTTATCAGGGGGATCCTACGAGCAGTACTTC. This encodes CASSHLSGGSYEQYF.

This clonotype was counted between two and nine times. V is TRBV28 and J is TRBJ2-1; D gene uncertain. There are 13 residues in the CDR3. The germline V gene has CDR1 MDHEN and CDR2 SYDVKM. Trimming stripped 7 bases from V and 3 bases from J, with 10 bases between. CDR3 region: CASTGPLYNEQFF. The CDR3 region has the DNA TGTGCCAGCACAGGACCTCTCTACAATGAGCAGTTCTTC. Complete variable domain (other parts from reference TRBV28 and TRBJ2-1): DVKVTQSSRYLVKRTGEKVFLECVQDMDHENMFWYRQDPGLGLRLIYFSYDVKMKEKGDIPEGYSVSREKKERFSLILESASTNQTSMYLCASTGPLYNEQFFGPGTRLTVL.

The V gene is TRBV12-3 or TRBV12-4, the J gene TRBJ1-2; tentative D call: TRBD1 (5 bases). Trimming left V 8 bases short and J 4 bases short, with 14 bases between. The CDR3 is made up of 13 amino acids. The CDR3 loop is CASVGSGTYGYTF. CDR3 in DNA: TGTGCCAGCGTGGGGTCGGGGACCTATGGCTACACCTTC.

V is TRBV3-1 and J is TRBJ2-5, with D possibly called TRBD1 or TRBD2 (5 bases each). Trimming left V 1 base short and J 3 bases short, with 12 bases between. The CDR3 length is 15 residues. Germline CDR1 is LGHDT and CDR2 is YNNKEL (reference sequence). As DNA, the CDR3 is TGTGCCAGCAGCCAAGGCTGGGACGGCGAAGAGACCCAGTACTTC. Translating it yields CASSQGWDGEETQYF.

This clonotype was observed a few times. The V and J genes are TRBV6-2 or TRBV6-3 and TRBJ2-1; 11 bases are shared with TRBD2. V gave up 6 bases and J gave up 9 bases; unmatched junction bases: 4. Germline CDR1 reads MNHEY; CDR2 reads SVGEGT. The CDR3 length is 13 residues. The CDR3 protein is CASSSGLAGEQFF. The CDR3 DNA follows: TGTGCCAGCAGCTCTGGACTAGCGGGTGAGCAGTTCTTC.

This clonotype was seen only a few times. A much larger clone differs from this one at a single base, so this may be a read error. Here the CDR3 DNA reads TGTGCCAGCAGCTTAGTGGGGAATTCACCCCTCCACTTT. As protein: CASSLVGNSPLHF. This chain uses TRBV7-9 with TRBJ1-6, with D unresolved. Trimming pared 1 base from V and 7 bases from J, leaving 5 bases between. Per the germline V gene, CDR1 is SEHNR and CDR2 is FQNEAQ (reference sequence). The CDR3 extends over 13 amino acids.

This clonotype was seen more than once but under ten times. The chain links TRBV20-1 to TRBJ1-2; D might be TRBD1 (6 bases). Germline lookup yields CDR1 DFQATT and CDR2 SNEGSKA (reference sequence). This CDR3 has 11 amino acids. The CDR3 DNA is TGCAGCGCTCGGGGGCTCTATGGCTACACCTTC. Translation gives CSARGLYGYTF.

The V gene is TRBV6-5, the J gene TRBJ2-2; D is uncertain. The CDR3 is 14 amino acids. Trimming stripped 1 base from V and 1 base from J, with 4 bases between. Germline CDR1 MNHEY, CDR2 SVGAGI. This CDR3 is CASSYWGNTGELFF. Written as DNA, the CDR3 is TGTGCCAGCAGTTACTGGGGGAACACCGGGGAGCTGTTTTTT.

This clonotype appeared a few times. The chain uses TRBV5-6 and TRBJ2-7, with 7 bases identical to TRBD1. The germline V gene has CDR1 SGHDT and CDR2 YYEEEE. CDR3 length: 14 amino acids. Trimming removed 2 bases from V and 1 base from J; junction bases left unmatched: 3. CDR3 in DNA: TGTGCCAGCAGCTTTCAACAGGGGTCCTACGAGCAGTACTTC. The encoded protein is CASSFQQGSYEQYF.

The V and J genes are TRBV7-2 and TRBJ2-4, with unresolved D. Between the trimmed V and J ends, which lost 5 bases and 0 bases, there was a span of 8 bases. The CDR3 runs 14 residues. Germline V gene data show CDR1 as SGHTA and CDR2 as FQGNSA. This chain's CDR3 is CASSRPIAKNIQYF. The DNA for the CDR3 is TGTGCCAGCAGCCGTCCAATAGCCAAAAACATTCAGTACTTC.

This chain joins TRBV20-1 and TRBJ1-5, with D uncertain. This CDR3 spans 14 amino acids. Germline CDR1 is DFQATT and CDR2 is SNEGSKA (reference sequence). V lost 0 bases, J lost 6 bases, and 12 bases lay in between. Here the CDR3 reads CSARDNSLAQPQHF. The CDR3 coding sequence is TGCAGTGCTAGAGATAATTCGCTGGCTCAGCCCCAGCATTTT.

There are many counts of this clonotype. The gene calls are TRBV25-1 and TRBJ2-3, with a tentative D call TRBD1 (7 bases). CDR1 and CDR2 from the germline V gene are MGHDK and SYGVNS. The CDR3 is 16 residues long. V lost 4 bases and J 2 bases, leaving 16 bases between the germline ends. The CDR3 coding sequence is TGTGCCAGCAGTGGCGGGACAGTTCTCCTCACAGATACGCAGTATTTT. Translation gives CASSGGTVLLTDTQYF. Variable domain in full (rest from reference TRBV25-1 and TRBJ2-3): EADIYQTPRYLVIGTGKKITLECSQTMGHDKMYWYQQDPGMELHLIHYSYGVNSTEKGDLSSESTVSRIRTEHFPLTLESARPSHTSQYLCASSGGTVLLTDTQYFGPGTRLTVL.

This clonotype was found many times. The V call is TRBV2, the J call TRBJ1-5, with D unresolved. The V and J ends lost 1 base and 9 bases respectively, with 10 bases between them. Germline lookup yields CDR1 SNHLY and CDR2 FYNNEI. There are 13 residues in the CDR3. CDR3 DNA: TGTGCCAGCAGTGAAGACGGGAGATTGCCCCAGCATTTT. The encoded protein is CASSEDGRLPQHF.

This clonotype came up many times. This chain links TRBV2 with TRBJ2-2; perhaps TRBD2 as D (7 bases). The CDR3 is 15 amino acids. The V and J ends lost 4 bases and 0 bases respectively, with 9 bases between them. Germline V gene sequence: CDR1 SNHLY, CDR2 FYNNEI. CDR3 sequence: CASSGGGPNTGELFF. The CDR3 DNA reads TGTGCCAGCAGTGGCGGGGGCCCGAACACCGGGGAGCTGTTTTTT.

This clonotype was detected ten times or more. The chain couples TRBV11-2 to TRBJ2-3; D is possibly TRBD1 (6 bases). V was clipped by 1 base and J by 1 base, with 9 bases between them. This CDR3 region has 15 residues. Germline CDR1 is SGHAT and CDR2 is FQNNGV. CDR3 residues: CASSLGGLGTDTQYF. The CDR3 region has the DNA TGTGCCAGCAGCTTAGGGGGGCTAGGCACAGATACGCAGTATTTT.